The 18 T cell receptor beta chains given below trace back to one sample, sequenced in a study of blood T cell repertoires in COVID-19. Sequencing was performed with immunoSEQ multiplex PCR; in TCRdb, only in-frame clones are kept and a portion is missing. Counted here are roughly 39,000 clones, 87% occurring once; the ten biggest clones make up around 9.1%. Sequenced material: peripheral blood. These receptors were taken from a woman at least 80 years old with active COVID-19.

The J gene is TRBJ1-6, the V gene TRBV6-4, with D hard to call. Trimming removed 4 bases at V and 5 bases at J, with 15 bases between. Germline assignment: CDR1 MRHNA and CDR2 SNTAGT. CDR3 length: 16 amino acids. In DNA, the CDR3 is TGTGCCAGCAGTGTCCCGTGTGGGGAGAATAATTCACCCCTCCACTTT. It specifies CASSVPCGENNSPLHF.

This rearrangement joins TRBV5-4 to TRBJ2-1, with a weak D call TRBD2 (5 bases). V was clipped by 3 bases and J by 7 bases, with 5 bases between them. The germline gives CDR1 SGHNT, CDR2 YYREEE (reference sequence). The CDR3 covers 11 residues. The CDR3 nucleotides are TGTGCCAGCAGCTCGGGGAATGAGCAGTTCTTC. Translation gives CASSSGNEQFF.

The chain has TRBV10-3 and TRBJ2-7; 7 nucleotides match TRBD2. Germline V gene sequence: CDR1 ENHRY, CDR2 SYGVKD. This CDR3 comprises 15 residues. The V gene end was trimmed by 3 bases and the J gene end by 1 base; junction bases not matched to a gene: 6. The DNA for the CDR3 is TGTGCCATCAGTGATCGAGGGAGGGCGTCCTACGAGCAGTACTTC. This translates into CAISDRGRASYEQYF.

This clone was seen a few times. CDR3 coding DNA: TGTGCCAGCAGCTTAGGGGACAGGGACAATCAGCCCCAGCATTTT. It yields the protein CASSLGDRDNQPQHF. This sequence joins TRBV11-2 and TRBJ1-5; 9 positions match TRBD1. The CDR3 runs 15 residues. Losses at the gene ends were 1 base for V and 3 bases for J; bases not matched to a gene: 1. Germline CDR1 and CDR2: SGHAT and FQNNGV.

In nucleotides, the CDR3 is TGTGCCAGCAGTCCTAGTGCCAATGAGCAGTTCTTC. Encoded protein: CASSPSANEQFF. The rearrangement uses TRBV12-3 or TRBV12-4 and TRBJ2-1; D remains unclear. CDR3 length: 12 amino acids. V was pared by 5 bases and J by 6 bases, with 8 bases between.

V usage is TRBV9 and J usage is TRBJ1-3, with a weak D call TRBD1 (5 bases). This CDR3 has 16 amino acids. The V gene lost 4 bases and the J gene lost 4 bases, with 18 bases spanning the gap. From germline, CDR1 is SGDLS and CDR2 YYNGEE. The CDR3 loop reads CASSPPGGELGNTIYF. In DNA form, the CDR3 reads TGTGCCAGCAGCCCCCCTGGAGGGGAGCTCGGAAACACCATATATTTT.

The chain is built from TRBV6-2 or TRBV6-3 and TRBJ2-7; D gene ambiguous. CDR1 is MNHEY, CDR2 SVGEGT, per germline. V was trimmed by 0 bases and J by 7 bases, leaving 13 bases between them. The CDR3 runs 14 residues. The CDR3 region is CASSYSATRWEQYF. The CDR3 DNA sequence: TGTGCCAGCAGTTACTCCGCCACCCGGTGGGAGCAGTACTTC.

The rearrangement uses TRBV11-2 and TRBJ1-4; D is unresolved. CDR3 length equals 13 residues. CDR1 and CDR2 (germline): SGHAT, FQNNGV. The V end lost 1 base, the J end lost 7 bases, and 7 bases lay between the germline ends. CDR3 residues: CASSLVESEKLFF. CDR3 DNA: TGTGCCAGCAGCTTAGTAGAAAGTGAAAAACTGTTTTTT.

V is TRBV5-1 and J is TRBJ2-7; D possibly corresponds to TRBD2 (5 bases). V was trimmed by 4 bases and J by 3 bases, leaving 17 bases between them. The germline V gene has CDR1 SGHRS and CDR2 YFSETQ. The CDR3 length is 15 residues. CDR3: CASSPRAPGIYEQYF. The CDR3 DNA follows: TGCGCCAGCAGCCCCCGGGCCCCGGGAATCTACGAGCAGTACTTC.

The chain is built from TRBV6-6 and TRBJ2-3, with D perhaps matching TRBD1 (5 bases). CDR1 and CDR2 from the germline V gene are MNHNY and SVGAGI (reference sequence). Trimming cost V 5 bases and J 2 bases, with 11 bases left between them. The CDR3 length is 14 residues. The CDR3 is CASSARQFTDTQYF. CDR3 nucleotides: TGTGCCAGCAGTGCTCGACAGTTCACAGATACGCAGTATTTT.

The gene calls are TRBV4-2 and TRBJ1-6; D is unclear. Trimming shortened V by 5 bases and J by 0 bases, and 14 bases separated the two germline ends. This CDR3 is 17 amino acids long. Germline V gene sequence: CDR1 LGHNA, CDR2 YNFKEQ. The CDR3 sequence: CASSSNGVSSYNSPLHF. The CDR3 region has the DNA TGTGCCAGCAGCAGTAACGGAGTAAGCTCCTATAATTCACCCCTCCACTTT.

A note on this clone: The identical CDR3 is also encoded by other nucleotide sequences in the sample. The V and J genes are TRBV20-1 and TRBJ1-2; D is perhaps TRBD1 (6 bases). Per germline, CDR1 DFQATT and CDR2 SNEGSKA (reference sequence). The CDR3 has 13 residues. Between the trimmed V and J ends, which lost 3 bases and 7 bases, there was a span of 15 bases. CDR3 in amino acids: CSASGQGSAGYTF. The CDR3 nucleotides are TGCAGTGCTAGTGGGCAGGGGTCGGCTGGCTACACCTTC.

The V call is TRBV6-2 or TRBV6-3, the J call TRBJ2-1; 8 bases are shared with TRBD1. The CDR3 length is 18 residues. The germline V gene encodes CDR1 MNHEY and CDR2 SVGEGT. The V and J ends lost 0 bases and 4 bases, in that order; junction bases with no gene match: 11. The CDR3 region is CASSYSISAGGAYNEQFF. In DNA form, the CDR3 reads TGTGCCAGCAGTTACTCGATTTCCGCAGGGGGCGCGTACAATGAGCAGTTCTTC.

This clone is a singleton in its sample. CDR3: CASRRQGAGYGYTF. Written as DNA, the CDR3 is TGTGCCAGCAGGCGACAGGGGGCGGGCTATGGCTACACCTTC. The gene calls are TRBV28 and TRBJ1-2; 10 nucleotides match TRBD1. Germline CDR1 is MDHEN and CDR2 is SYDVKM. V gave up 6 bases and J gave up 4 bases; unmatched junction bases: 5. This CDR3 is built from 14 residues.

The J gene is TRBJ1-3, the V gene TRBV20-1, with D unclear. Germline CDR1 DFQATT, CDR2 SNEGSKA (reference sequence). V lost 3 bases and J 3 bases, leaving 9 bases between the germline ends. CDR3 length equals 13 residues. CDR3 in amino acids: CSASIRYGNTIYF. CDR3 DNA sequence: TGCAGTGCTAGTATCCGCTATGGAAACACCATATATTTT.

The V call is TRBV19, the J call TRBJ1-5, with TRBD1 identical over 7 bases. CDR3 size: 14 residues. From germline, CDR1 is LNHDA and CDR2 SQIVND (reference sequence). Losses at the gene ends were 1 base for V and 5 bases for J; bases not matched to a gene: 2. The DNA for the CDR3 is TGTGCCAGTAGTATAGCCACAGGGGATCAGCCCCAGCATTTT. This codes for CASSIATGDQPQHF.

The V call is TRBV10-1, the J call TRBJ2-3, with 9 bases aligning to TRBD2. This CDR3 region has 15 residues. The germline V gene has CDR1 WNHNN and CDR2 SYGVQD (reference sequence). V shed 3 bases and J 5 bases; nucleotides not matched to a gene: 6. CDR3 in DNA: TGCGCCAGCAGTGAAAGGCGGGGGGGCCTAGATACGCAGTATTTT. It is translated as CASSERRGGLDTQYF.

The rearrangement uses TRBV3-1 (or the pseudogene TRBV3-2) and TRBJ2-5, with 8 bases lining up with TRBD2. V trimming: 7 bases; J trimming: 5 bases; junction bases outside the gene matches: 12. This CDR3 contains 15 residues. Germline assignment: CDR1 LGHDT and CDR2 YNNKEL (reference sequence). The CDR3 nucleotides are TGTGCCAGCACCACTCGGTCGGGGGGGCAGGAGACCCAGTACTTC. Protein sequence: CASTTRSGGQETQYF.